These T cell receptor beta chains were read from a single sample in a study of T cells in Graves' hyperthyroidism and ophthalmopathy. TCRdb reanalysed the multiplex PCR reads using MiXCR and keeps one entry per CDR3 protein. The table lists about 380,000 distinct CDR3 sequences, about 15% of them singletons, with around 10% in the top ten. Sequenced: blood. These receptors originate from a woman in her sixties with Graves' hyperthyroidism. The CDR3 runs from the conserved cysteine through the conserved F or W. The order of the fields is V gene, D gene, clone size, J gene, CDR3 protein, CDR3 DNA. The D gene is left open where the match is weak. Size is omitted from some rows. Given values are once, few, many or a class for expanded clones.

v_call: TRBV6-1; d_call: NA; clone_size: many; j_call: TRBJ2-3; cdr3_aa: CAVGSDTDTQYF; cdr3_nt: TGTGCCGTCGGTAGCGACACAGATACGCAGTATTTT
v_call: TRBV27; d_call: NA; clone_size: NA; j_call: TRBJ1-1; cdr3_aa: CASRPTRQRPEAFF; cdr3_nt: TGTGCCAGCAGGCCAACTCGACAACGGCCTGAAGCTTTCTTT
v_call: TRBV15; d_call: NA; clone_size: many; j_call: TRBJ2-4; cdr3_aa: CATSSTQGAGKNIQYF; cdr3_nt: TGTGCCACCAGCAGCACCCAAGGCGCAGGGAAAAACATTCAGTACTTC
v_call: TRBV27; d_call: TRBD1; clone_size: many; j_call: TRBJ2-3; cdr3_aa: CASSGLKQGEGLTDTQYF; cdr3_nt: TGTGCCAGCAGCGGCCTAAAACAGGGGGAAGGTCTAACAGATACGCAGTATTTT
v_call: TRBV10-2; d_call: NA; clone_size: many; j_call: TRBJ2-1; cdr3_aa: CASKEDSHSYNEQFF; cdr3_nt: TGCGCCAGCAAAGAGGACAGCCACTCCTACAATGAGCAGTTCTTC
v_call: TRBV6-1; d_call: TRBD2; clone_size: NA; j_call: TRBJ2-2; cdr3_aa: CASLPGLANTGELFF; cdr3_nt: TGTGCCAGCCTCCCGGGACTAGCGAACACCGGGGAGCTGTTTTTT
v_call: TRBV3-1; d_call: TRBD1; clone_size: many; j_call: TRBJ2-7; cdr3_aa: CASSLGGSTYEQYF; cdr3_nt: TGTGCCAGCAGCTTAGGGGGCTCCACCTACGAGCAGTACTTC
v_call: TRBV12-3/TRBV12-4; d_call: NA; clone_size: many; j_call: TRBJ2-1; cdr3_aa: CASTPRLGLFDEQFF; cdr3_nt: TGTGCCAGCACCCCCCGGCTAGGACTTTTCGATGAGCAGTTCTTC
v_call: TRBV18; d_call: NA; clone_size: many; j_call: TRBJ2-1; cdr3_aa: CASSPPGRGEQFF; cdr3_nt: TGTGCCAGCTCACCACCGGGGCGAGGCGAGCAGTTCTTC
v_call: TRBV28; d_call: NA; clone_size: many; j_call: TRBJ2-5; cdr3_aa: CASSFIQGQETQYF; cdr3_nt: TGTGCCAGCAGTTTTATACAGGGTCAAGAGACCCAGTACTTC
v_call: TRBV11-2; d_call: NA; clone_size: many; j_call: TRBJ1-5; cdr3_aa: CASSSWGSGQPQHF; cdr3_nt: TGTGCCAGCAGCTCGTGGGGTAGCGGCCAGCCCCAGCATTTT
v_call: TRBV20-1; d_call: NA; clone_size: NA; j_call: TRBJ1-1; cdr3_aa: CSAREGWGVAYTEAFF; cdr3_nt: TGCAGTGCTAGAGAGGGGTGGGGGGTTGCGTATACTGAAGCTTTCTTT
v_call: TRBV4-1; d_call: NA; clone_size: once; j_call: TRBJ1-2; cdr3_aa: CASSQDPTWNNYGYTF; cdr3_nt: TGCGCCAGCAGCCAGGACCCAACCTGGAATAACTATGGCTACACCTTC
v_call: TRBV2; d_call: TRBD1; clone_size: many; j_call: TRBJ1-1; cdr3_aa: CASNQGAYTEAFF; cdr3_nt: TGTGCCAGCAACCAGGGGGCATACACTGAAGCTTTCTTT
v_call: TRBV7-2; d_call: TRBD2; clone_size: few; j_call: TRBJ2-4; cdr3_aa: CASSSRQGGLAVQLAKNIQYF; cdr3_nt: TGTGCCAGCAGCTCCCGGCAGGGGGGACTAGCGGTCCAGTTAGCCAAAAACATTCAGTACTTC